The rows below give T cell receptor beta chains drawn from one sample of a study of T cell repertoires in cytomegalovirus infection. Via MiXCR, TCRdb re-called the reads, giving one row per CDR3 protein. The sample has 450,000 to 600,000 distinct CDR3 sequences; roughly 46% are singletons. Antigens of these TCRs are unknown. The source material was cultured PBMCs, sampled from culture after CMV antigen stimulation. These TCRs come from a human donor in good health (CMV status not recorded). Some clones in this sample may be carry-over from other donors' samples. Both conserved end residues are part of each CDR3. The order of the fields is CDR3 length, V gene, clone size, J gene, D gene, CDR3 protein, CDR3 DNA. A D gene is named only where the DNA matches it firmly. Clone size appears in some rows only: once, few, many, or a class for an expanded clone.

16,TRBV7-2,many,TRBJ1-1,.,CASSRGRGGGNTEAFF,TGTGCCAGCAGCCGCGGTAGGGGCGGCGGAAACACTGAAGCTTTCTTT
15,TRBV6-1,few,TRBJ2-3,.,CASSTTPVPADTQYF,TGTGCCAGCAGTACCACCCCGGTCCCCGCAGATACGCAGTATTTT
14,TRBV7-9,.,TRBJ2-3,.,CASSSERFTDTQYF,TGTGCCAGCAGCTCCGAACGTTTCACAGATACGCAGTATTTT
11,TRBV11-2,few,TRBJ2-3,TRBD2,CASATSDAQYF,TGTGCCAGTGCTACTAGCGATGCGCAGTATTTT
15,TRBV20-1,once,TRBJ2-5,TRBD1,CSARHPGTEEETQYF,TGCAGTGCCCGACACCCTGGGACAGAGGAAGAGACCCAGTACTTC
15,TRBV7-2,few,TRBJ2-1,.,CASSLGLESYNEQFF,TGTGCCAGCAGCTTAGGGCTAGAATCCTACAATGAGCAGTTCTTC
14,TRBV5-5,.,TRBJ2-5,.,CASSFGYRQETQYF,TGTGCCAGCAGCTTTGGTTACAGACAAGAGACCCAGTACTTC
17,TRBV28,few,TRBJ2-5,TRBD1,CASSPRTRQGGYWTQYF,TGTGCCAGCAGTCCCCGAACAAGACAGGGGGGTTATTGGACCCAGTACTTC
14,TRBV11-2,few,TRBJ2-3,.,CASSIRPAGDTQYF,TGTGCCAGCAGCATACGACCAGCTGGGGATACGCAGTATTTT
13,TRBV7-8,.,TRBJ2-3,.,CASSFGTADTQYF,TGTGCCAGCAGTTTCGGGACTGCAGATACGCAGTATTTT
13,TRBV18,.,TRBJ1-6,.,CASSPEGSSPLHF,TGTGCCAGCTCACCCGAGGGAAGCTCACCCCTCCACTTT
14,TRBV7-2,.,TRBJ1-5,.,CASSRRGRDQPQHF,TGTGCCAGCAGCCGCAGGGGCCGGGATCAGCCCCAGCATTTT
15,TRBV7-2,few,TRBJ2-5,TRBD2,CASSPAGTSFETQYF,TGTGCCAGCAGCCCGGCCGGGACTAGCTTTGAGACCCAGTACTTC
15,TRBV7-2,many,TRBJ1-2,.,CASSLARTTQGGYTF,TGTGCCAGCAGCTTAGCTAGGACAACCCAGGGTGGCTACACCTTC
15,TRBV11-2,.,TRBJ2-1,.,CASSPLTVPYNEQFF,TGTGCCAGCAGCCCGTTAACCGTTCCCTACAATGAGCAGTTCTTC
18,TRBV7-9,.,TRBJ2-5,TRBD2,CASSPGTSGRAGEETQYF,TGTGCCAGCAGCCCTGGGACTAGCGGGAGGGCCGGAGAAGAGACCCAGTACTTC
16,TRBV20-1,.,TRBJ2-1,.,CSARDPSINSYNEQFF,TGCAGTGCTAGAGATCCTAGCATCAACTCCTACAATGAGCAGTTCTTC
15,TRBV2,.,TRBJ2-5,.,CASSDAQRRSGTQYF,TGTGCCAGCAGTGACGCCCAAAGGAGGAGCGGGACCCAGTACTTC